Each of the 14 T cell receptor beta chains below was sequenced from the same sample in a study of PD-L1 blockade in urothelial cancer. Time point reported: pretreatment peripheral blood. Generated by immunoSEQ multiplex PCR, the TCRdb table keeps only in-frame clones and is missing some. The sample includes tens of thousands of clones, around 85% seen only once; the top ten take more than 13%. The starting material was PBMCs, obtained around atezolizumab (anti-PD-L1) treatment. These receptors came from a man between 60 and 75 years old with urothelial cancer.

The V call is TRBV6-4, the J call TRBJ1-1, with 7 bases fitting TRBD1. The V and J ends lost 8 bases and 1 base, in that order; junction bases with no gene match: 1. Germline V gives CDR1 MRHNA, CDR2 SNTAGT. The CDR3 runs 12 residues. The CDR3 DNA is TGTGCCAGCTGGACAGGGAACACTGAAGCTTTCTTT. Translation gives CASWTGNTEAFF.

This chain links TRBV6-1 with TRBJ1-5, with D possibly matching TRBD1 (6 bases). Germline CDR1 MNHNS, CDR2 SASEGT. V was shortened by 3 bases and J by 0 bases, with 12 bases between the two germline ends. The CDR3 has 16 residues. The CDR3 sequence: CASSELTGRSNQPQHF. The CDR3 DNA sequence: TGTGCCAGCAGTGAGTTGACAGGACGTAGCAATCAGCCCCAGCATTTT.

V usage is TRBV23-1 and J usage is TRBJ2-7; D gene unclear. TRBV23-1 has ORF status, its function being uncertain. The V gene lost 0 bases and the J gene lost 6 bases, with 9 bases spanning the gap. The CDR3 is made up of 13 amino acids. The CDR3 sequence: CASSQSRGGEQYF. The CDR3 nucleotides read TGCGCCAGCAGTCAATCGCGCGGCGGCGAGCAGTACTTC.

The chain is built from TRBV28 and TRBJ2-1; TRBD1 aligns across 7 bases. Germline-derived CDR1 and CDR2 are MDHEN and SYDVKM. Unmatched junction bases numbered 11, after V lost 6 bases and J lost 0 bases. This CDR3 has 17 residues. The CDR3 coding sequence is TGTGCCAGCAGCCCGGACAGGATCGCCAGCTCCTACAATGAGCAGTTCTTC. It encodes CASSPDRIASSYNEQFF.

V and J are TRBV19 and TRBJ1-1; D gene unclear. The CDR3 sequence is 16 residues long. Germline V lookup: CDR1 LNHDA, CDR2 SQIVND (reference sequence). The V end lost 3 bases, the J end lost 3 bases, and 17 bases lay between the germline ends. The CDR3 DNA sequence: TGTGCCAGTAGTATGAATGGGGTAACGGGGTACACTGAAGCTTTCTTT. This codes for CASSMNGVTGYTEAFF.

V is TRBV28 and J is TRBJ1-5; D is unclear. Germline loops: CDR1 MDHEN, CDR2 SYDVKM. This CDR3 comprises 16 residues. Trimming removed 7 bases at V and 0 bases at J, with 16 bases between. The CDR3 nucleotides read TGTGCCAGCATAGGGCGGGTGGGTTATAGCAATCAGCCCCAGCATTTT. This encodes CASIGRVGYSNQPQHF. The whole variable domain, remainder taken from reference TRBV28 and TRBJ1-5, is DVKVTQSSRYLVKRTGEKVFLECVQDMDHENMFWYRQDPGLGLRLIYFSYDVKMKEKGDIPEGYSVSREKKERFSLILESASTNQTSMYLCASIGRVGYSNQPQHFGDGTRLSIL.

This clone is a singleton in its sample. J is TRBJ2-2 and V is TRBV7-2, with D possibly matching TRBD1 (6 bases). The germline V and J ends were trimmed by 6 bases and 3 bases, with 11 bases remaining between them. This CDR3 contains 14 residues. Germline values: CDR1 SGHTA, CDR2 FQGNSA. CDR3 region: CASRLYRDTGELFF. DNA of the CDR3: TGTGCCAGCAGGCTCTACAGGGACACCGGGGAGCTGTTTTTT. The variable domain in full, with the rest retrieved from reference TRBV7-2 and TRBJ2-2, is GAGVSQSPSNKVTEKGKDVELRCDPISGHTALYWYRQSLGQGLEFLIYFQGNSAPDKSGLPSDRFSAERTGGSVSTLTIQRTQQEDSAVYLCASRLYRDTGELFFGEGSRLTVL.

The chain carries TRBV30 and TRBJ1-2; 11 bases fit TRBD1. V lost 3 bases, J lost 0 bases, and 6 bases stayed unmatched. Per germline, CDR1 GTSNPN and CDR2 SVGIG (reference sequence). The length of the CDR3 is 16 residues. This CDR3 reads CAWRDRGLIANYGYTF. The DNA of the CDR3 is TGTGCCTGGAGGGACAGGGGGCTCATCGCTAACTATGGCTACACCTTC. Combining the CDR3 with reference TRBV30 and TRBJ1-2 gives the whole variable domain SQTIHQWPATLVQPVGSPLSLECTVEGTSNPNLYWYRQAAGRGLQLLFYSVGIGQISSEVPQNLSASRPQDRQFILSSKKLLLSDSGFYLCAWRDRGLIANYGYTFGSGTRLTVV.

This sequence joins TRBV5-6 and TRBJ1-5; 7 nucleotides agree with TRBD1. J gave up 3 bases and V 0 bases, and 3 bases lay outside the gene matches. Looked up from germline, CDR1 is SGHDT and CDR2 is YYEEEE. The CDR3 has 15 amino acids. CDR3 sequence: CASSLGTGFNQPQHF. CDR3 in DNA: TGTGCCAGCAGCTTGGGGACAGGTTTCAATCAGCCCCAGCATTTT.

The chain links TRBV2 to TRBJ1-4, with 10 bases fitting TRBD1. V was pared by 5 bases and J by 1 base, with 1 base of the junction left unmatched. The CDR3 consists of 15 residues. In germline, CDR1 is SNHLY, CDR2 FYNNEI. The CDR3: CASSRDRGTNEKLFF. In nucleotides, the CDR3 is TGTGCCAGCAGTCGGGACAGGGGAACTAATGAAAAACTGTTTTTT.

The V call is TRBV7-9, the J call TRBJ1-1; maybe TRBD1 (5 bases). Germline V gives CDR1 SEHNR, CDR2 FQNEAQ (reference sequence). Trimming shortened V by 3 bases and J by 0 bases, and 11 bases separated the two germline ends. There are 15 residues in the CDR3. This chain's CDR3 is CASSFVGGVNTEAFF. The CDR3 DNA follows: TGTGCCAGCAGCTTCGTAGGAGGGGTGAACACTGAAGCTTTCTTT.

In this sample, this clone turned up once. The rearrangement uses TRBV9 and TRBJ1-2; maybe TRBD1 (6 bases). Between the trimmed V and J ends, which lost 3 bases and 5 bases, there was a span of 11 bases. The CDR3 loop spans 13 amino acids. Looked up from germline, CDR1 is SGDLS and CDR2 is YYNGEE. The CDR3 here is CASSAGQLYGYTF. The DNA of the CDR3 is TGTGCCAGCAGCGCTGGACAGTTGTATGGCTACACCTTC.

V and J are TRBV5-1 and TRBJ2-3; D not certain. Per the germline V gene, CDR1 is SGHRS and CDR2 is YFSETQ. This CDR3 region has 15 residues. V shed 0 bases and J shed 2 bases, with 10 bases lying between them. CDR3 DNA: TGCGCCAGCAGCTTGGGGCAGTCGTACACAGATACGCAGTATTTT. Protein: CASSLGQSYTDTQYF.

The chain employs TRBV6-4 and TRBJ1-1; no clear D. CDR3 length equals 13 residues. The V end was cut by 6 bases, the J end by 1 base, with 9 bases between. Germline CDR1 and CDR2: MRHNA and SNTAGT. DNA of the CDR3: TGTGCCAGCAGCCTAGAGACGAACACTGAAGCTTTCTTT. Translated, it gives CASSLETNTEAFF.